These T cell receptor beta chains were read from a single sample in a study of T cell responses to AZD1222 COVID-19 vaccine. Here immunoSEQ multiplex PCR was the method, and the copy in TCRdb shows in-frame clones only, minus some. The sample lists 130,000 to 150,000 clones, more than 70% occurring once. Sequencing was performed on peripheral blood, taken on day 0 of MenACWY control vaccination. The origin of the receptors is an adult in good health. Each CDR3 is given with its conserved first and last residue. The D gene is left open where the match is weak. The size of a clone is reported for some rows only, either as once, few or many, or as a class for expanded clones.

d_call cdr3_length j_call v_call clone_size cdr3_aa cdr3_nt
- 13 TRBJ1-2 TRBV11-3 - CASSPDTNYGYTF TGTGCCAGCAGTCCGGACACGAACTATGGCTACACCTTC
- 15 TRBJ2-7 TRBV7-3 once CASSLLGGASYEQYF TGTGCCAGCAGCCTCCTCGGGGGCGCCTCCTACGAGCAGTACTTC
- 13 TRBJ2-7 TRBV4-3 - CASSLTLGYEQYF TGCGCCAGCAGCCTGACCCTCGGCTACGAGCAGTACTTC
- 13 TRBJ1-2 TRBV18 - CASSPELNYGYTF TGTGCCAGCTCACCCGAACTTAACTATGGCTACACCTTC
TRBD1 14 TRBJ1-1 TRBV5-1 - CASSSGQPNTEAFF TGCGCCAGCAGCTCGGGACAGCCAAACACTGAAGCTTTCTTT
- 15 TRBJ1-4 TRBV5-6 - CASSLLSATNEKLFF TGTGCCAGCAGCTTACTTTCCGCAACTAATGAAAAACTGTTTTTT
TRBD1 14 TRBJ1-5 TRBV19 - CASRDRGEVQPQHF TGTGCCAGTAGGGACAGGGGGGAAGTCCAGCCCCAGCATTTT
- 15 TRBJ1-1 TRBV7-3 once CASSLTRGTPIEAFF TGTGCCAGCAGCTTAACGAGGGGAACACCGATTGAAGCTTTCTTT
TRBD2 16 TRBJ2-3 TRBV6-5 - CASSYEGGGAADTQYF TGTGCCAGCAGTTACGAGGGCGGGGGAGCCGCAGATACGCAGTATTTT
- 15 TRBJ1-1 TRBV7-9 - CASSLGGGGFTEAFF TGTGCCAGCAGCTTAGGAGGAGGCGGGTTCACTGAAGCTTTCTTT
TRBD2 17 TRBJ2-2 TRBV27 - CASSVPPGLAGAGELFF TGTGCCAGCAGTGTTCCTCCGGGACTAGCGGGAGCCGGGGAGCTGTTTTTT
TRBD1 16 TRBJ1-1 TRBV5-4 - CASSPTGVRAVTEAFF TGTGCCAGCAGCCCTACAGGGGTCCGGGCGGTCACTGAAGCTTTCTTT
- 15 TRBJ1-5 TRBV30 - CAWSVLGLYNQPQHF TGTGCCTGGAGTGTCTTGGGACTTTACAATCAGCCCCAGCATTTT
TRBD1 17 TRBJ1-2 TRBV7-2 - CASSQTRDRGEVEGYTF TGTGCCAGCAGCCAGACTAGGGACAGGGGAGAAGTGGAGGGCTACACCTTC
TRBD2 17 TRBJ2-3 TRBV5-1 few CASGQITSGRMTDTQYF TGCGCCAGCGGCCAAATTACTAGCGGGAGGATGACAGATACGCAGTATTTT
- 17 TRBJ1-2 TRBV10-1 - CASSPGPGRTANYGYTF TGCGCCAGCAGTCCCGGACCGGGACGGACAGCTAACTATGGCTACACCTTC
TRBD2 15 TRBJ2-7 TRBV27 - CASSLTAGAFYEQYF TGTGCCAGCAGTTTAACGGCGGGAGCCTTCTACGAGCAGTACTTC
- 15 TRBJ1-3 TRBV30 - CAWGGTETTGNTIYF TGTGCCTGGGGGGGGACGGAAACTACTGGAAACACCATATATTTT
TRBD2 16 TRBJ2-1 TRBV28 - CASSSPAGDPYNEQFF TGTGCCAGCAGCTCCCCAGCGGGGGACCCCTACAATGAGCAGTTCTTC
- 14 TRBJ2-3 TRBV6-2/TRBV6-3 - CASSYGTATDTQYF TGTGCCAGCAGTTACGGGACTGCCACAGATACGCAGTATTTT
- 14 TRBJ2-2 TRBV24-1 - CATNTGPYTGELFF TGTGCCACCAATACGGGGCCATACACCGGGGAGCTGTTTTTT
TRBD1 12 TRBJ1-2 TRBV30 - CAFNRDSYGYTF TGTGCCTTTAACCGGGACAGCTATGGCTACACCTTC
- 14 TRBJ2-2 TRBV9 once CASSVVLGFGELFF TGTGCCAGCAGCGTAGTTCTGGGGTTTGGGGAGCTGTTTTTT
TRBD2 15 TRBJ2-1 TRBV5-1 - CASSPDLAGYNEQFF TGCGCCAGCAGCCCGGACCTAGCGGGATACAATGAGCAGTTCTTC
TRBD2 19 TRBJ2-1 TRBV4-2 few CASSQESPYSGNSYNEQFF TGTGCCAGCAGCCAAGAATCCCCATATAGCGGGAACTCCTACAATGAGCAGTTCTTC
TRBD1 15 TRBJ2-5 TRBV28 - CASRTGTGHQGTQYF TGTGCCAGCAGGACCGGGACAGGTCATCAGGGGACCCAGTACTTC
- 14 TRBJ2-7 TRBV4-1 - CASSLRMGGDEQYF TGCGCCAGCAGCCTAAGAATGGGGGGCGACGAGCAGTACTTC
TRBD2 17 TRBJ2-3 TRBV7-2 - CASSLVSGGTRADTQYF TGTGCCAGCAGCTTAGTTAGCGGGGGGACGAGGGCAGATACGCAGTATTTT
TRBD1 14 TRBJ1-2 TRBV6-5 once CASSYQGGGHGYTF TGTGCCAGCAGTTACCAGGGGGGAGGGCATGGCTACACCTTC
TRBD1 15 TRBJ1-6 TRBV6-5 once CASRDPGQGDSPLHF TGTGCCAGCAGGGACCCGGGACAGGGTGATTCACCCCTCCACTTT
TRBD2 17 TRBJ2-7 TRBV7-2 - CASSSLGGSGEPYEQYF TGTGCCAGCAGCTCCCTGGGAGGCAGCGGGGAGCCCTACGAGCAGTACTTC
- 16 TRBJ1-3 TRBV6-5 - CASSYSTGQPGNTIYF TGTGCCAGCAGTTACTCTACCGGACAGCCCGGAAACACCATATATTTT
- 16 TRBJ2-3 TRBV15 - CATSRDGSQGGDTQYF TGTGCCACCAGCAGAGATGGATCCCAGGGCGGAGATACGCAGTATTTT
TRBD1 15 TRBJ1-2 TRBV23-1 - CASSQLGRGGYGYTF TGCGCCAGCAGTCAATTGGGCAGGGGGGGATATGGCTACACCTTC
- 15 TRBJ2-2 TRBV7-2 - CASSDRGGSSGELFF TGTGCCAGCAGCGACAGGGGAGGGTCCTCAGGGGAGCTGTTTTTT
TRBD2 16 TRBJ2-7 TRBV27 - CASIRVAGPGFYEQYF TGTGCCAGCATTAGAGTAGCGGGCCCTGGATTCTACGAGCAGTACTTC
- 13 TRBJ2-4 TRBV9 - CASSGGGKNIQYF TGTGCCAGCAGCGGTGGGGGCAAAAACATTCAGTACTTC
TRBD2 14 TRBJ2-5 TRBV11-3 - CASSPRLAGETQYF TGTGCCAGCAGCCCACGACTAGCAGGGGAGACCCAGTACTTC
TRBD2 14 TRBJ2-7 TRBV5-4 few CASSSTSGSREQYF TGTGCCAGCAGCTCGACTAGCGGGAGCCGCGAGCAGTACTTC
- 12 TRBJ1-3 TRBV9 - CASSPSGNTIYF TGTGCCAGCAGCCCCTCAGGAAACACCATATATTTT
TRBD1 18 TRBJ1-4 TRBV15 - CATSRGTGPSSTNEKLFF TGTGCCACCAGCAGAGGGACAGGGCCCTCTTCAACTAATGAAAAACTGTTTTTT
- 10 TRBJ1-1 TRBV5-1 - CASSGPLPIF TGCGCCAGCAGCGGCCCCCTTCCGATCTTT
- 15 TRBJ1-2 TRBV7-9 few CASTYYRDHNYGYTF TGTGCCAGCACCTACTACAGGGATCATAACTATGGCTACACCTTC
- 15 TRBJ2-1 TRBV19 - CASSPLERSYNEQFF TGTGCCAGTAGCCCCTTGGAAAGGTCCTACAATGAGCAGTTCTTC
TRBD2 16 TRBJ2-2 TRBV4-2 - CASSHPGTTNTGELFF TGTGCCAGCAGCCACCCCGGGACTACGAACACCGGGGAGCTGTTTTTT
- 13 TRBJ1-2 TRBV4-1 - CASSQIAELERTF TGCGCCAGCAGCCAAATAGCAGAGCTGGAACGCACCTTC
- 18 TRBJ1-4 TRBV19 - CASSPLLGAVRTNEKLFF TGTGCCAGTAGTCCGCTTTTGGGCGCCGTGCGGACTAATGAAAAACTGTTTTTT
TRBD1 16 TRBJ1-1 TRBV4-2 once CASSRKVTGEGTEAFF TGTGCCAGCAGCCGTAAGGTAACAGGGGAGGGTACTGAAGCTTTCTTT
- 14 TRBJ2-7 TRBV18 - CASSRELLSYEQYF TGTGCCAGCTCACGAGAATTACTCTCCTACGAGCAGTACTTC
- 17 TRBJ1-2 TRBV20-1 - CSASIGGGQDVNYGYTF TGCAGTGCTAGTATCGGCGGGGGACAAGATGTCAACTATGGCTACACCTTC
- 14 TRBJ2-1 TRBV6-4 - CASSRASPYNEQFF TGTGCCAGCAGCCGTGCTAGTCCCTACAATGAGCAGTTCTTC
TRBD1 16 TRBJ1-1 TRBV7-2 - CASSPLEGAADTEAFF TGTGCCAGCAGCCCCTTGGAGGGGGCAGCGGACACTGAAGCTTTCTTT